Only a few counts were recorded for the clone carrying this T cell receptor (beta chain). The antigen is undetermined. V lost 3 bases and J lost 1, with 6 bases in between. CDR1 is LNHDA, CDR2 SQIVND, per germline (reference sequence). The CDR3 consists of 13 residues. This sample is part of a study of T cell repertoires in cytomegalovirus infection. Study information: An indication of both CMV infection and matching HLA type came from public TCR beta signatures. Overall study results and limits: Based on cumulative public TCR beta family frequency, carriers of CMV plus the relevant HLA were identified.

TCRdb processed the reads anew with MiXCR; each CDR3 protein has one entry. The repertoire includes about 900,000 distinct CDR3 sequences, approximately 33% of them detected once, and roughly an eighth sits in the top ten. This rearrangement joins TRBV19 to TRBJ1-1, with D hard to call. The source is a human donor in good health (CMV status not recorded). Some clones in this sample may be carry-over from other donors' samples. This material consisted of cultured CD8+ T cells from PBMCs, taken from culture after CMV antigen stimulation. The CDR3 sequence is CASSIYWNTEAFF. DNA for the CDR3: TGTGCCAGTAGTATCTACTGGAACACTGAAGCTTTCTTT. Combining the CDR3 with reference TRBV19 and TRBJ1-1 gives the whole variable domain DGGITQSPKYLFRKEGQNVTLSCEQNLNHDAMYWYRQDPGQGLRLIYYSQIVNDFQKGDIAEGYSVSREKKESFPLTVTSAQKNPTAFYLCASSIYWNTEAFFGQGTRLTVV.